Below, 12 T cell receptor beta chains from the same sample are listed, as sequenced in a study of lymphopenia after photon versus proton radiotherapy. Produced via immunoSEQ multiplex PCR; TCRdb's table is partial and in-frame only. The data show 55,000 to 70,000 clones, about 90% seen once. The sample in question was peripheral blood, obtained from a patient treated with proton-based radiotherapy. Every receptor here comes from a man at least 80 years old with esophageal cancer.

This clone was picked up one time. The chain recombines TRBV4-2 with TRBJ1-3, with D perhaps matching TRBD1 (6 bases). The ends were cut back, 6 bases at V and 0 bases at J, with 12 bases in the middle. The CDR3 runs 15 residues. Germline CDR1 reads LGHNA; CDR2 reads YNFKEQ. The CDR3 nucleotides are TGTGCCAGCAGACATACAGGGAACTCTGGAAACACCATATATTTT. Amino acid sequence: CASRHTGNSGNTIYF.

This chain joins TRBV5-6 and TRBJ2-7; 7 nucleotides line up with TRBD1. Germline loops: CDR1 SGHDT, CDR2 YYEEEE. This CDR3 spans 13 amino acids. Losses at the gene ends were 2 bases for V and 6 bases for J; bases not matched to a gene: 5. The CDR3 protein is CASSLPGTVEQYF. In DNA form, the CDR3 reads TGTGCCAGCAGCTTACCGGGGACAGTCGAGCAGTACTTC. Using reference TRBV5-6 and TRBJ2-7 for the parts outside the CDR3, the full variable domain is DAGVTQSPTHLIKTRGQQVTLRCSPKSGHDTVSWYQQALGQGPQFIFQYYEEEERQRGNFPDRFSGHQFPNYSSELNVNALLLGDSALYLCASSLPGTVEQYFGPGTRLTVT.

V is TRBV5-1 and J is TRBJ2-1, with a weak D call TRBD2 (5 bases). The CDR3 is 13 amino acids. V lost 3 bases and J lost 9, with 13 bases in between. In germline, CDR1 is SGHRS, CDR2 YFSETQ. As DNA, the CDR3 is TGCGCCAGCAGCTCCCCCGGGGTTACTGAGCAGTTCTTC. This sequence encodes CASSSPGVTEQFF.

J is TRBJ2-2 and V is TRBV7-6, with TRBD1 matching over 9 bases. This CDR3 is built from 17 residues. With V trimmed by 2 bases and J by 7 bases, 11 bases remained unmatched. The germline CDR1 and CDR2 sequences are SGHVS and FNYEAQ. CDR3 amino acids: CASSLSRHRGPDGELFF. CDR3 bases: TGTGCCAGCAGCTTATCACGACACAGGGGGCCCGACGGGGAGCTGTTTTTT.

The rearrangement links TRBV7-8 to TRBJ2-1; possibly TRBD1 or TRBD2 for D (5 bases each). The germline gives CDR1 SGHVS, CDR2 FQNEAQ. Trimming left V 5 bases short and J 4 bases short, with 12 bases between. The CDR3 runs 14 residues. The CDR3 nucleotides read TGTGCCAGCAGCGCCCGGGACCAGTACAATGAGCAGTTCTTC. Its protein is CASSARDQYNEQFF.

The chain couples TRBV5-5 to TRBJ1-2, with D maybe TRBD1 (5 bases). V lost 5 bases to trimming and J lost 8 bases, with 22 bases between them. Looked up from germline, CDR1 is SGHKS and CDR2 is YYEKEE (reference sequence). The CDR3 extends over 15 amino acids. DNA of the CDR3: TGTGCCAGCAGTCGGTGGACAAACGACGAGGGAGGCTACACCTTC. Protein: CASSRWTNDEGGYTF.

V gene TRBV30 combines with J gene TRBJ1-2; D may be TRBD1 (6 bases). Germline values: CDR1 GTSNPN, CDR2 SVGIG (reference sequence). The CDR3 is made up of 14 amino acids. Between the trimmed V and J ends, which lost 3 bases and 1 base, there was a span of 12 bases. The CDR3 sequence is CAWRPKGGNYGYTF. In DNA form, the CDR3 reads TGTGCCTGGAGGCCTAAGGGGGGTAACTATGGCTACACCTTC.

This clone was picked up one time. The V call is TRBV5-1, the J call TRBJ1-4, with a possible D match to TRBD1 (6 bases). The CDR3 covers 14 residues. V was clipped by 4 bases and J by 6 bases, with 13 bases between them. Germline assignment: CDR1 SGHRS and CDR2 YFSETQ. CDR3 nucleotides: TGCGCCAGCAGCCCGAAGGGGGGGGATGAAAAACTGTTTTTT. Translated, it gives CASSPKGGDEKLFF.

The chain has TRBV27 and TRBJ1-4; D might be TRBD1 (5 bases). Germline assignment: CDR1 MNHEY and CDR2 SMNVEV (reference sequence). V gave up 4 bases and J gave up 7 bases, with 10 bases separating them. The CDR3 loop spans 13 amino acids. The CDR3 loop reads CASSYLGGEKLFF. The CDR3 DNA reads TGTGCCAGCAGTTACCTGGGGGGTGAAAAACTGTTTTTT.

V and J are TRBV27 and TRBJ2-1; maybe TRBD1 (5 bases). Trimming stripped 2 bases from V and 2 bases from J, with 16 bases between. The germline gives CDR1 MNHEY, CDR2 SMNVEV (reference sequence). The CDR3 contains 17 residues. The CDR3 sequence is CASSLVLGWGPYNEQFF. The CDR3 DNA reads as TGTGCCAGCAGTTTAGTATTGGGTTGGGGCCCCTACAATGAGCAGTTCTTC.

The chain recombines TRBV7-9 with TRBJ1-2, with D maybe TRBD1 (5 bases). Trimming pared 11 bases from V and 8 bases from J, leaving 15 bases between. From germline, CDR1 is SEHNR and CDR2 FQNEAQ (reference sequence). The CDR3 is 11 amino acids. CDR3 DNA: TGTGCCGGTACAGGTACTTCCGGCTACACCTTC. The encoded protein is CAGTGTSGYTF.

The chain carries TRBV7-6 and TRBJ2-7; 11 nucleotides match TRBD2. The germline V gene has CDR1 SGHVS and CDR2 FNYEAQ. V gave up 5 bases and J gave up 4 bases; unmatched junction bases: 4. This CDR3 is built from 14 residues. The CDR3 DNA follows: TGTGCCAGCAGCAAGACTAGCGGGGTATACGAGCAGTACTTC. This gives the protein CASSKTSGVYEQYF.